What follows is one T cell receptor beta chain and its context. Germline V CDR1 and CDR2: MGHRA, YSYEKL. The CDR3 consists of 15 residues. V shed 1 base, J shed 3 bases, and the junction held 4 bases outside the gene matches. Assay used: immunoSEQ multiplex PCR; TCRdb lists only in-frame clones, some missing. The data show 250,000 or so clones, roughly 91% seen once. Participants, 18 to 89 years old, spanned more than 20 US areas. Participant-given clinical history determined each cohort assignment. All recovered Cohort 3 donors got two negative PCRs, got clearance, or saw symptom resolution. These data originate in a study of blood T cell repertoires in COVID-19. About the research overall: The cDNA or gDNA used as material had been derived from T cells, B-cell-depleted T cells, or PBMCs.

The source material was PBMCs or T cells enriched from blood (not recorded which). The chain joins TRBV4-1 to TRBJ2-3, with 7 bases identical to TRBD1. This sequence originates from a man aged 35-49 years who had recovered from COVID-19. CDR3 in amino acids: CASSQVGQRTDTQYF. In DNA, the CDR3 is TGCGCCAGCAGCCAAGTGGGACAGAGAACAGATACGCAGTATTTT.